The T cell receptor (beta chain) described here comes from a study of HIV-infected patients and healthy controls. Study findings and constraints: CDR3 sharing between individuals was lower in HIV-infected patients than in healthy controls. Compared with untreated HIV+ repertoires, healthy controls showed roughly threefold more distinct CDR3s and higher Shannon diversity.

The length of the CDR3 is 16 residues. In germline, CDR1 is MNHEY, CDR2 SMNVEV (reference sequence). Trimming removed 4 bases at V and 2 bases at J, with 18 bases between. Reverse transcription used 450 to 650 ng RNA and constant-region primers for alpha and beta. Each of the alpha and beta chains got its own library through chain-specific third strand synthesis with indices. The cDNA received a 5' RACE adapter containing a random hexamer plus an SP2 sequencing primer site. From the 5' RACE reads, TCRdb called clonotypes with MiXCR, one entry per CDR3 protein. Counted here are about 9,300 distinct CDR3 sequences, under 6% occurring once; the ten biggest clones make up roughly 8.2%. Whole blood was used without fractionation, so all unsorted peripheral T cells were included. Remarks on this clonotype: Its antigen is unknown.

The sample was blood. The TCR sequence derives from an adult in good health. The chain carries TRBV27 and TRBJ2-7, with D possibly matching TRBD1 (6 bases). This chain's CDR3 is CASSSKRQDSPYEQYF. The CDR3 DNA follows: TGTGCCAGCAGTTCAAAGCGTCAGGACAGCCCCTACGAGCAGTACTTC.